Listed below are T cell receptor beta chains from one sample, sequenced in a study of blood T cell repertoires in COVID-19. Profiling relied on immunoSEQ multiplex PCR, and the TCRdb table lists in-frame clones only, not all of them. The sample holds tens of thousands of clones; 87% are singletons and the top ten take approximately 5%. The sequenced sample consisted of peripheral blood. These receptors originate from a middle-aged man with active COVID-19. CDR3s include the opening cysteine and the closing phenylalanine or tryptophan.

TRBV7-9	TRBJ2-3	CASSVTSGQRGDTQYF
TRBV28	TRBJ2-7	CASSKVWTGLIYEQYF
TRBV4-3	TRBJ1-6	CASSRLQNSPLHF
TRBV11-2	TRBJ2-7	CASRIFLSSYEQYF
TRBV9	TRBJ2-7	CASSVGSSTYEQYF
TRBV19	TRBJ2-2	CASSIRGLPNTGELFF
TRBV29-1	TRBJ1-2	CSVRTAANYGYTF
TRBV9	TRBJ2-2	CASSATQGTNTGELFF
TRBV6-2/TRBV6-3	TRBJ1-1	CASSYRDSFPNTEAFF
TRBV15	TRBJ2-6	CATSRVAGANVLTF
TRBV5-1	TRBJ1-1	CASSEQGGVTEAFF
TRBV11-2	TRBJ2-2	CASNHKTSGGNTGELFF
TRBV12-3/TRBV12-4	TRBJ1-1	CASSLTRGKAFF
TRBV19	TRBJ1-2	CASVNTGTPNYGYTF
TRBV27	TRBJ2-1	CASSPSGRREQFF
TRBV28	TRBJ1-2	CASRTQGVYYGYTF
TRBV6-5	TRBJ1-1	CASSSFPGQGIAFF
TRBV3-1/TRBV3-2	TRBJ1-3	CASIAAGSGNTIYF
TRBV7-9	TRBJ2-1	CAGHTFLGASNEQFF
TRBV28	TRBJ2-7	CASSLGTHDEQYF
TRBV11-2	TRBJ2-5	CASSPLRGRGETQYF
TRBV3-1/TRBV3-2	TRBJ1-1	CASSQDGRGWAEAFF